What follows are 26 T cell receptor beta chains derived from one specimen sequenced in a study of T cell changes during pregnancy in multiple sclerosis. The protocol was immunoSEQ multiplex PCR, while the TCRdb copy is restricted to in-frame clones and leaves out a portion. The data show about 87,000 clones, just under 95% seen once. The source was peripheral blood, collected in the third trimester of pregnancy. These receptors all stem from a female donor in good health, enrolled as a control in a pregnancy study.

This clone appeared a few times. Other DNA sequences from this sample encode an identical CDR3 as well. The chain carries TRBV28 and TRBJ1-2; D is ambiguous. Trimming removed 3 bases at V and 5 bases at J, with 7 bases between. CDR1 is MDHEN and CDR2 is SYDVKM in the germline V gene. The CDR3 consists of 12 residues. In nucleotides, the CDR3 is TGTGCCAGCAGTTTTAGAGGGTATGGCTACACCTTC. This sequence encodes CASSFRGYGYTF.

The V and J genes are TRBV27 and TRBJ2-7, with a possible D match to TRBD1 (6 bases). Germline assignment: CDR1 MNHEY and CDR2 SMNVEV (reference sequence). The ends were cut back, 2 bases at V and 4 bases at J, with 18 bases in the middle. This CDR3 spans 16 amino acids. The CDR3 nucleotides are TGTGCCAGCAGTTTACGGCAGGGGACACAGGATTACGAGCAGTACTTC. It yields the protein CASSLRQGTQDYEQYF.

The V and J genes are TRBV18 and TRBJ2-1, with TRBD2 as a possible D gene (6 bases). The germline V and J ends were trimmed by 2 bases and 1 base, with 15 bases remaining between them. CDR3 length equals 17 residues. Germline V gene sequence: CDR1 KGHSH, CDR2 LQKENI. The CDR3: CASSPNSPGESYNEQFF. For the CDR3, the DNA is TGTGCCAGCTCACCAAATTCACCGGGAGAATCCTACAATGAGCAGTTCTTC.

This chain connects TRBV13 to TRBJ2-1, with D maybe TRBD2 (6 bases). V lost 4 bases and J lost 0, with 13 bases in between. CDR1 PRHDT and CDR2 FYEKMQ come from the germline V gene (reference sequence). The CDR3 spans 16 residues. CDR3 nucleotide sequence: TGTGCCAGCAGCTCAATTAGCGGCAGCTCCTACAATGAGCAGTTCTTC. The encoded protein is CASSSISGSSYNEQFF.

The V gene is TRBV27, the J gene TRBJ2-3, with 7 bases matching TRBD2. Germline CDR1 and CDR2: MNHEY and SMNVEV (reference sequence). The J segment lost 4 bases and the V segment lost 5 bases, leaving 6 bases of the junction unmatched. The CDR3 is 14 amino acids. The chain's CDR3 is CASSQTSAPDTQYF. The CDR3 region has the DNA TGTGCCAGCAGTCAAACTAGCGCTCCAGATACGCAGTATTTT.

This chain links TRBV2 with TRBJ2-1, with 11 nucleotides matching TRBD2. Germline CDR1 SNHLY, CDR2 FYNNEI. This CDR3 region has 15 residues. V dropped 4 bases and J dropped 7; count of bases not matched to a gene: 6. DNA of the CDR3: TGTGCCAGCAGTGTAGGAATAGCGGGAGGGAATGAGCAGTTCTTC. The encoded protein is CASSVGIAGGNEQFF.

This sequence joins TRBV7-9 and TRBJ1-4, with 7 bases fitting TRBD1. V trimming: 5 bases; J trimming: 4 bases; junction bases outside the gene matches: 7. Germline values: CDR1 SEHNR, CDR2 FQNEAQ (reference sequence). This CDR3 is 15 amino acids long. As DNA, the CDR3 is TGTGCCAGCAGCCCGACTGGACAGGATAATGAAAAACTGTTTTTT. Translated, it gives CASSPTGQDNEKLFF.

The genes are TRBV7-2 and TRBJ2-1, with D perhaps matching TRBD2 (5 bases). The CDR3 loop spans 16 amino acids. The V gene lost 4 bases and the J gene lost 5 bases, with 18 bases spanning the gap. Germline V gene lookup returns CDR1 SGHTA and CDR2 FQGNSA. CDR3 bases: TGTGCCAGCAGCTCCCGGATGACGACGGGGAACAATGAGCAGTTCTTC. This encodes CASSSRMTTGNNEQFF. The full variable domain, in which reference TRBV7-2 and TRBJ2-1 provide the parts outside the CDR3, is GAGVSQSPSNKVTEKGKDVELRCDPISGHTALYWYRQSLGQGLEFLIYFQGNSAPDKSGLPSDRFSAERTGGSVSTLTIQRTQQEDSAVYLCASSSRMTTGNNEQFFGPGTRLTVL.

V usage is TRBV5-3 and J usage is TRBJ1-5; no clear D. TRBV5-3 is marked as an open reading frame, function uncertain. V lost 0 bases to trimming and J lost 5 bases, with 6 bases between them. The CDR3 spans 13 residues. In DNA, the CDR3 is TGTGCCAGAAGCTTGGCCAATTATCAGCCCCAGCATTTT. This sequence encodes CARSLANYQPQHF.

This chain joins TRBV19 and TRBJ1-5, with 9 bases matching TRBD1. This CDR3 spans 16 amino acids. Per the germline V gene, CDR1 is LNHDA and CDR2 is SQIVND (reference sequence). J gave up 4 bases and V 5 bases, and 9 bases lay outside the gene matches. CDR3 in amino acids: CASSPLQGARNQPQHF. Written as DNA, the CDR3 is TGTGCCAGTAGTCCTCTACAGGGGGCGCGTAATCAGCCCCAGCATTTT.

The gene calls are TRBV28 and TRBJ1-3; 8 nucleotides match TRBD1. Losses at the gene ends were 4 bases for V and 1 base for J; bases not matched to a gene: 6. Germline loops: CDR1 MDHEN, CDR2 SYDVKM. This CDR3 spans 16 amino acids. DNA for the CDR3: TGTGCCAGCAGTTCCCCCCGGGACAGGTCTGGAAACACCATATATTTT. It specifies CASSSPRDRSGNTIYF. Drawing the rest from reference TRBV28 and TRBJ1-3, the complete variable domain is DVKVTQSSRYLVKRTGEKVFLECVQDMDHENMFWYRQDPGLGLRLIYFSYDVKMKEKGDIPEGYSVSREKKERFSLILESASTNQTSMYLCASSSPRDRSGNTIYFGEGSWLTVV.

This chain joins TRBV28 and TRBJ1-4; a weak D match, TRBD1 (5 bases). V dropped 7 bases and J dropped 8 bases, with 11 bases sitting between them. This CDR3 is 12 amino acids long. The V gene's germline CDR1 is MDHEN and CDR2 SYDVKM. This CDR3 reads CASKRRGEKLFF. CDR3 nucleotide sequence: TGTGCCAGCAAACGAAGGGGAGAAAAACTGTTTTTT.

The chain uses TRBV28 and TRBJ2-7; 7 bases are a match to TRBD2. The CDR3 has 14 amino acids. Per germline, CDR1 MDHEN and CDR2 SYDVKM. The trim removed 1 base at V and 2 bases at J, leaving 2 bases unmatched. The CDR3 reads CASSLFAGAYEQYF. In DNA form, the CDR3 reads TGTGCCAGCAGTTTATTCGCGGGAGCCTACGAGCAGTACTTC.

The chain carries TRBV5-6 and TRBJ1-2, with a weak D call TRBD1 (6 bases). The length of the CDR3 is 14 residues. The germline V gene encodes CDR1 SGHDT and CDR2 YYEEEE. Between the trimmed V and J ends, which lost 4 bases and 5 bases, there was a span of 15 bases. Written as DNA, the CDR3 is TGTGCCAGCAGCCCGGGGGGCCGGCGTTATGGCTACACCTTC. Encoded protein: CASSPGGRRYGYTF. The variable domain in full, completed from reference TRBV5-6 and TRBJ1-2, reads DAGVTQSPTHLIKTRGQQVTLRCSPKSGHDTVSWYQQALGQGPQFIFQYYEEEERQRGNFPDRFSGHQFPNYSSELNVNALLLGDSALYLCASSPGGRRYGYTFGSGTRLTVV.

The V and J genes are TRBV29-1 and TRBJ2-1; TRBD2 agrees at 7 bases. The CDR3 is made up of 14 amino acids. Germline V gene data show CDR1 as SQVTM and CDR2 as ANQGSEA. The trim removed 4 bases at V and 2 bases at J, leaving 5 bases unmatched. CDR3 DNA: TGCAGCGTTGCTCTAGCGGCCCCCTACAATGAGCAGTTCTTC. Translated, it gives CSVALAAPYNEQFF.

V usage is TRBV9 and J usage is TRBJ2-3; 12 nucleotides match TRBD2. The CDR3 runs to 17 residues. Germline V lookup: CDR1 SGDLS, CDR2 YYNGEE. Trimming at V came to 4 bases and at J to 1 base, leaving 7 bases not matched to a gene. The CDR3 coding sequence is TGTGCCAGCAGCCGACTAGCGGGAGTTGGGCGCACAGATACGCAGTATTTT. Its protein is CASSRLAGVGRTDTQYF.

The chain has TRBV6-5 and TRBJ1-2; a weak D match, TRBD1 (5 bases). Germline V gene sequence: CDR1 MNHEY, CDR2 SVGAGI. The CDR3 contains 15 residues. With 4 bases removed from V and 4 bases from J, the gap between germline ends came to 16 bases. The CDR3: CASSWSGGGSYGYTF. CDR3 in DNA: TGTGCCAGCAGTTGGAGCGGGGGAGGGAGCTATGGCTACACCTTC.

The CDR3 loop is CASSQQGAGLNTQYF. CDR3 DNA sequence: TGTGCCAGCAGTCAACAGGGGGCAGGGTTGAATACGCAGTATTTT. This rearrangement joins TRBV2 to TRBJ2-3, with 9 nucleotides matching TRBD1. CDR1 and CDR2 (germline): SNHLY, FYNNEI. Trimming cost V 5 bases and J 7 bases; bases outside gene matches: 10. This CDR3 region has 15 residues.

This sequence joins TRBV10-1 and TRBJ2-1; 11 nucleotides match TRBD2. CDR1 and CDR2 from the germline V gene are WNHNN and SYGVQD (reference sequence). The CDR3 length is 19 residues. J was trimmed by 4 bases and V by 1 base; bases with no gene match: 12. CDR3: CASSEWGVLTSGNYNEQFF. The CDR3 DNA sequence: TGCGCCAGCAGTGAGTGGGGGGTTCTGACTAGCGGGAATTACAATGAGCAGTTCTTC.

This clone was found once. The rearrangement links TRBV7-9 to TRBJ2-7, with 7 bases fitting TRBD2. There are 16 residues in the CDR3. V lost 4 bases to trimming and J lost 3 bases; unmatched junction nucleotides: 12. Germline V gene data show CDR1 as SEHNR and CDR2 as FQNEAQ (reference sequence). The CDR3 nucleotides read TGTGCCAGCAGCTCCCTCGAATGGGGGACTAACTACGAGCAGTACTTC. It encodes CASSSLEWGTNYEQYF.

This clone has only one observation. The V and J genes are TRBV28 and TRBJ1-2; D is possibly TRBD1 (5 bases). There are 14 residues in the CDR3. The germline V and J ends were trimmed by 1 base and 7 bases, with 13 bases remaining between them. Germline V gives CDR1 MDHEN, CDR2 SYDVKM. CDR3 sequence reads: CASSLLPGFGGYTF. DNA of the CDR3: TGTGCCAGCAGTTTATTACCAGGGTTCGGTGGCTACACCTTC.

This chain uses TRBV30 with TRBJ1-5; D is uncertain. Per germline, CDR1 GTSNPN and CDR2 SVGIG (reference sequence). V lost 6 bases, J lost 8 bases, and 17 bases lay in between. The CDR3 runs to 13 residues. The CDR3 here is CACSSGLGEPQHF. DNA for the CDR3: TGTGCCTGTAGTTCGGGCCTCGGGGAGCCCCAGCATTTT.

J is TRBJ2-2 and V is TRBV9, with 10 bases that match TRBD1. Trimming took 1 base from V and 3 from J; bases not matched to a gene: 6. The CDR3 extends over 17 amino acids. Germline loops: CDR1 SGDLS, CDR2 YYNGEE. CDR3 protein: CASSVHLGTGDTGELFF. The DNA for the CDR3 is TGTGCCAGCAGCGTACACCTGGGGACAGGGGACACCGGGGAGCTGTTTTTT.

This chain links TRBV11-2 with TRBJ1-5; D gene unclear. V lost 2 bases, J lost 0 bases, and 11 bases lay in between. Germline lookup yields CDR1 SGHAT and CDR2 FQNNGV. The CDR3 totals 16 residues. The CDR3 DNA reads as TGTGCCAGCAGCTTAAAACCCGGAGATAGCAATCAGCCCCAGCATTTT. Its translation: CASSLKPGDSNQPQHF.

The gene calls are TRBV18 and TRBJ2-7; TRBD2 matches 10 bases. Looked up from germline, CDR1 is KGHSH and CDR2 is LQKENI. Trimming at V came to 6 bases and at J to 1 base, leaving 3 bases not matched to a gene. The CDR3 loop spans 14 amino acids. DNA for the CDR3: TGTGCCAGCTCGGAGGGACTAGCGTCCTACGAGCAGTACTTC. Protein sequence: CASSEGLASYEQYF.

This chain uses TRBV4-1 with TRBJ2-7; TRBD2 agrees at 11 bases. The CDR3 loop spans 15 amino acids. Germline CDR1 is MGHRA and CDR2 is YSYEKL. V lost 3 bases, J lost 3 bases, and 4 bases stayed unmatched. The CDR3 protein is CASSQTGTSGYEQYF. The CDR3 DNA reads as TGCGCCAGCAGCCAGACCGGGACTAGCGGCTACGAGCAGTACTTC.